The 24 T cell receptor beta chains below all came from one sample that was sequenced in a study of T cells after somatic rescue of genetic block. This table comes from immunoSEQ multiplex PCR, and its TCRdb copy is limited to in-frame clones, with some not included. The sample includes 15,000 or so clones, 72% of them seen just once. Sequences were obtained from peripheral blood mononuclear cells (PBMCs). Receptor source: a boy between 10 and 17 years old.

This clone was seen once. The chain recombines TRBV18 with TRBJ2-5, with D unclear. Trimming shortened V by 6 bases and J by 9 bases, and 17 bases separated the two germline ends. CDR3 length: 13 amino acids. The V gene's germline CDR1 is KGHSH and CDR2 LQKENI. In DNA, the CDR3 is TGTGCCAGCTCGCCCAGTAGTAACTGGGCCCAGTACTTC. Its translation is CASSPSSNWAQYF.

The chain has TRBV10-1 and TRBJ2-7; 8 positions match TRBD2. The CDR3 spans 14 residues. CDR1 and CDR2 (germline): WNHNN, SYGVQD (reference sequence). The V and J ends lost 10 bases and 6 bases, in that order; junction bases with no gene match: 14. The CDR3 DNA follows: TGCGCCACCTCTCCGAGGACGGGAGGGCGCGAGCAGTACTTC. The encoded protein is CATSPRTGGREQYF.

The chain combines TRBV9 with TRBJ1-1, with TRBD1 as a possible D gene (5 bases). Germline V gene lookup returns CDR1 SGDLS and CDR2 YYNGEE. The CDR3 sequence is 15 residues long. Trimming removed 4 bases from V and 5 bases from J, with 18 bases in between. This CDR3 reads CASSPPGGAGTEAFF. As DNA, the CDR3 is TGTGCCAGCAGCCCTCCCGGAGGGGCGGGTACTGAAGCTTTCTTT.

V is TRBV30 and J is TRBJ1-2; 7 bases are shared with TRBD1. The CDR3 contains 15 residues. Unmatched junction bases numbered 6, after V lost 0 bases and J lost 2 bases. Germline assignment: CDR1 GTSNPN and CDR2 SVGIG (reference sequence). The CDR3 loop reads CAWSVLRGPNYGYTF. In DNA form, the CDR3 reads TGTGCCTGGAGTGTACTAAGGGGGCCGAACTATGGCTACACCTTC.

The CDR3 loop is CASSSHSTDTQYF. The CDR3 region has the DNA TGTGCCAGCAGTTCACATAGCACAGATACGCAGTATTTT. J is TRBJ2-3 and V is TRBV2; D gene uncertain. CDR3 length: 13 amino acids. Trimming left V 5 bases short and J 0 bases short, with 6 bases between. Germline V gene lookup returns CDR1 SNHLY and CDR2 FYNNEI. Variable domain in full (rest from reference TRBV2 and TRBJ2-3): EPEVTQTPSHQVTQMGQEVILRCVPISNHLYFYWYRQILGQKVEFLVSFYNNEISEKSEIFDDQFSVERPDGSNFTLKIRSTKLEDSAMYFCASSSHSTDTQYFGPGTRLTVL.

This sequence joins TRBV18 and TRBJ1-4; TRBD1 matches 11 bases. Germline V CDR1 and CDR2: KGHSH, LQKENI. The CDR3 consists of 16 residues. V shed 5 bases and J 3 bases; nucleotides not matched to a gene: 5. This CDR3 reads CASSTGQGAANEKLFF. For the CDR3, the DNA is TGTGCCAGCTCAACCGGACAGGGGGCCGCTAATGAAAAACTGTTTTTT.

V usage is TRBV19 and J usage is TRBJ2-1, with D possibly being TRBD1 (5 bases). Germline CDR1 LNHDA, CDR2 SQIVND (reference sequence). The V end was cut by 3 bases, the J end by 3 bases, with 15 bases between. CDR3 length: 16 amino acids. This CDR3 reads CASSIGALTVYNEQFF. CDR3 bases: TGTGCCAGTAGTATTGGGGCCCTTACAGTCTACAATGAGCAGTTCTTC.

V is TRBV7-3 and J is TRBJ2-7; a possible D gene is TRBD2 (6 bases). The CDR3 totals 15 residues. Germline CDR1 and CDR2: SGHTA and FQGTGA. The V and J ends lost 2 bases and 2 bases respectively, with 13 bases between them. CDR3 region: CASSLEGRPPYEQYF. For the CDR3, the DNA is TGTGCCAGCAGCTTAGAGGGGAGGCCACCCTACGAGCAGTACTTC.

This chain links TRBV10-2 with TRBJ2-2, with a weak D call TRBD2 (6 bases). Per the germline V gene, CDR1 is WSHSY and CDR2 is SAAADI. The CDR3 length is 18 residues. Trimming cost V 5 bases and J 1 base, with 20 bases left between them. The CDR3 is CASSPFNPGLVNTGELFF. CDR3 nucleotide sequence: TGCGCCAGCAGTCCGTTCAATCCGGGACTTGTGAACACCGGGGAGCTGTTTTTT.

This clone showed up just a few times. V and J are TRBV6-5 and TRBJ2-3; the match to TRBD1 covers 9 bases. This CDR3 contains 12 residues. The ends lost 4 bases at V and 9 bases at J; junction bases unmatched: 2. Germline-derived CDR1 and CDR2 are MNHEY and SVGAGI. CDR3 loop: CASSWDRVTQYF. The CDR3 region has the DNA TGTGCCAGCAGTTGGGACAGGGTCACGCAGTATTTT.

The CDR3 loop is CASSFSASGWDNEQFF. The CDR3 bases are TGTGCCAGCAGTTTCTCTGCTAGCGGGTGGGACAATGAGCAGTTCTTC. The chain couples TRBV6-5 to TRBJ2-1; 8 bases are a match to TRBD2. The CDR3 totals 16 residues. CDR1 is MNHEY, CDR2 SVGAGI, per germline. V was clipped by 4 bases and J by 5 bases; unmatched bases: 10.

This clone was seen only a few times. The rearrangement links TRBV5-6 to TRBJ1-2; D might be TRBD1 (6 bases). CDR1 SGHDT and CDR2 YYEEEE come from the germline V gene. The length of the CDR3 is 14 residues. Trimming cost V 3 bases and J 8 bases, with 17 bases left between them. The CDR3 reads CASSSRGGPNGYTF. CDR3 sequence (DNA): TGTGCCAGCAGCTCCCGTGGGGGCCCAAACGGCTACACCTTC.

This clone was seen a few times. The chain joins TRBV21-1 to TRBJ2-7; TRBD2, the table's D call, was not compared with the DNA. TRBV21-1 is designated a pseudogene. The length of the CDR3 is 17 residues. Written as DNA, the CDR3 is TGTGCCAGCAGCAAAGTCCCGCTAGCGGGAGAGACCTACGAGCAGTACTTC. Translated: CASSKVPLAGETYEQYF.

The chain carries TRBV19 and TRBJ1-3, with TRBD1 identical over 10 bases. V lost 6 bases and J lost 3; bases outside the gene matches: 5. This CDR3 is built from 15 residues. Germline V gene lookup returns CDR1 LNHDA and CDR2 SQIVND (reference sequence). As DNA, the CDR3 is TGTGCCAGTAGCATCGGGACAGGGGTTGGAAACACCATATATTTT. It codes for CASSIGTGVGNTIYF.

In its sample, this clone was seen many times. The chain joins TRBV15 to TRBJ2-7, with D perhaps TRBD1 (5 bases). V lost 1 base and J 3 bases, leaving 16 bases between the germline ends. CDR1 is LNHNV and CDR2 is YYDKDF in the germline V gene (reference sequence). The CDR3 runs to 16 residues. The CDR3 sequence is CATSRGVGRDVYEQYF. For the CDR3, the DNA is TGTGCCACCAGCAGAGGCGTCGGCAGGGATGTCTACGAGCAGTACTTC.

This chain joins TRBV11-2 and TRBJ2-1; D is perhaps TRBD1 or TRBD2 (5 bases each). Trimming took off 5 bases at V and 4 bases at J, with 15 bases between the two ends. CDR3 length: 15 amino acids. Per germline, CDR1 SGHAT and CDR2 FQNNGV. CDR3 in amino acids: CASSPPGRFYNEQFF. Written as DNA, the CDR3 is TGTGCCAGCAGCCCACCGGGACGGTTTTACAATGAGCAGTTCTTC.

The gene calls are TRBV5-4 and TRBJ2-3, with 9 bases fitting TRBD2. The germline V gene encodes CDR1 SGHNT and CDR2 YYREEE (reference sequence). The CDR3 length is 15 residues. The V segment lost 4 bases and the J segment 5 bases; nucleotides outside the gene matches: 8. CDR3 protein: CASSPGLASKDTQYF. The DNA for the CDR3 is TGTGCCAGCAGCCCAGGACTAGCGAGTAAAGATACGCAGTATTTT.

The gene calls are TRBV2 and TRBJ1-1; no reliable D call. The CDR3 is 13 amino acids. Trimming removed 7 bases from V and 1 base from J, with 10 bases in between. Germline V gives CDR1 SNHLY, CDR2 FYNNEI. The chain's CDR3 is CASTGTTNTEAFF. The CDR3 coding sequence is TGTGCCAGCACCGGCACGACGAACACTGAAGCTTTCTTT.

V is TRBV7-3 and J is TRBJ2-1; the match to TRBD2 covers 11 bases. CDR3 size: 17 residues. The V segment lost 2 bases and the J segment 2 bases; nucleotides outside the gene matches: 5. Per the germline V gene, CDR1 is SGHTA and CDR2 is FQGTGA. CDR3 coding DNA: TGTGCCAGCAGCTTAGCCGGGACTAGCGGTACCTACAATGAGCAGTTCTTC. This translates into CASSLAGTSGTYNEQFF. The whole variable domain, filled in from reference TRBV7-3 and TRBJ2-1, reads GAGVSQTPSNKVTEKGKYVELRCDPISGHTALYWYRQSLGQGPEFLIYFQGTGAADDSGLPNDRFFAVRPEGSVSTLKIQRTERGDSAVYLCASSLAGTSGTYNEQFFGPGTRLTVL.

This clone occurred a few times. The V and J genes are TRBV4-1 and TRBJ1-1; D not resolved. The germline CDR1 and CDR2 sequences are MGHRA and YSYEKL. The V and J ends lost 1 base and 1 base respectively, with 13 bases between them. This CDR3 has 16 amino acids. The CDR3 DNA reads TGCGCCAGCAGCCAAGCTTCCCCCATGGAGAACACTGAAGCTTTCTTT. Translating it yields CASSQASPMENTEAFF.

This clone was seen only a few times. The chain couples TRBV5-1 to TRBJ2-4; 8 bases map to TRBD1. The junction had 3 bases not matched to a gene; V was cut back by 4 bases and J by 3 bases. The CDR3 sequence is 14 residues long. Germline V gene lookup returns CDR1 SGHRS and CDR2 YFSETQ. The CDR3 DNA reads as TGCGCCAGCAGCATAGGACAGGGCAAAAACATTCAGTACTTC. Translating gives CASSIGQGKNIQYF. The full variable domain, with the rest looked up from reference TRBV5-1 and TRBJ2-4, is KAGVTQTPRYLIKTRGQQVTLSCSPISGHRSVSWYQQTPGQGLQFLFEYFSETQRNKGNFPGRFSGRQFSNSRSEMNVSTLELGDSALYLCASSIGQGKNIQYFGAGTRLSVL.

CDR3 DNA sequence: TGTGCCAGCAGCGATCCCTACGAGCAGTACTTC. Translating gives CASSDPYEQYF. V and J are TRBV6-6 and TRBJ2-7; D call uncertain. This CDR3 is built from 11 residues. V was clipped by 6 bases and J by 2 bases, with 5 bases between them. Germline V CDR1 and CDR2: MNHNY, SVGAGI (reference sequence).

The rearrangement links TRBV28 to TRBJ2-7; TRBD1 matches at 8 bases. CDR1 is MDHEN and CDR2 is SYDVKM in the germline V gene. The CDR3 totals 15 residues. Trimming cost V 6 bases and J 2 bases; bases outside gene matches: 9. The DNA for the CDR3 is TGTGCCAGCAGCTCCCCGGACAGGGCGGCCTACGAGCAGTACTTC. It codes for CASSSPDRAAYEQYF.

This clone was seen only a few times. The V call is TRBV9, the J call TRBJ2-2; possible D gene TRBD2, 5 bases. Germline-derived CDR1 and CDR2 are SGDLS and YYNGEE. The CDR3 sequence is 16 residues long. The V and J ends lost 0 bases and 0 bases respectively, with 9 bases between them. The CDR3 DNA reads TGTGCCAGCAGCGTAGAGGAGAGGGCGAACACCGGGGAGCTGTTTTTT. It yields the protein CASSVEERANTGELFF. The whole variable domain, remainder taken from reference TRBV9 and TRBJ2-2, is DSGVTQTPKHLITATGQRVTLRCSPRSGDLSVYWYQQSLDQGLQFLIQYYNGEERAKGNILERFSAQQFPDLHSELNLSSLELGDSALYFCASSVEERANTGELFFGEGSRLTVL.